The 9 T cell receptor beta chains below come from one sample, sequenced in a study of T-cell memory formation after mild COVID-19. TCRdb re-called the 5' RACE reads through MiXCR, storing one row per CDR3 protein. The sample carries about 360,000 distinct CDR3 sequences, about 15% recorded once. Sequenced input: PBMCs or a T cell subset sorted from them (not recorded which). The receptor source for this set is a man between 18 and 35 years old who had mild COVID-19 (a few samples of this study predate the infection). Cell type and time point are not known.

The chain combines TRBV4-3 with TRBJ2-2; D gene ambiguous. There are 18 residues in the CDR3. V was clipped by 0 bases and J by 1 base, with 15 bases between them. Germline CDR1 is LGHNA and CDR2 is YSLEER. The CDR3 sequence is CASSQEIARVLNTGELFF. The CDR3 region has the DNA TGCGCCAGCAGCCAAGAAATCGCTCGGGTTTTGAACACCGGGGAGCTGTTTTTT.

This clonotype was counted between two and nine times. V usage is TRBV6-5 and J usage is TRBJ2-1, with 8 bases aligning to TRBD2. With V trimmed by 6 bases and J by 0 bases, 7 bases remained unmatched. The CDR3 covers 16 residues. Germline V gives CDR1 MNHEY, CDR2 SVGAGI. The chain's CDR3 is CASRSSAGVSYNEQFF. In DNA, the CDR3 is TGTGCCAGCAGGTCCTCAGCGGGGGTCTCCTACAATGAGCAGTTCTTC.

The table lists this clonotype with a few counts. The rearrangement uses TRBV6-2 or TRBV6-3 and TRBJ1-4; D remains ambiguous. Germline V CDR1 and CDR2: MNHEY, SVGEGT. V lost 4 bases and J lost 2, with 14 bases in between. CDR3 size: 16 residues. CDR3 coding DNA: TGTGCCAGCAGTTCCCACTTCCGGGAGACTAATGAAAAACTGTTTTTT. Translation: CASSSHFRETNEKLFF.

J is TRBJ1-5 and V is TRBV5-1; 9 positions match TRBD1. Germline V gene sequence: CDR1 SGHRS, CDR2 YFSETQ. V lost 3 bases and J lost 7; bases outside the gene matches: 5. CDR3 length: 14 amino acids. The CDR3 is CASSSGQGTQPQHF. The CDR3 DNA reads TGCGCCAGCAGCTCGGGACAGGGTACCCAGCCCCAGCATTTT.

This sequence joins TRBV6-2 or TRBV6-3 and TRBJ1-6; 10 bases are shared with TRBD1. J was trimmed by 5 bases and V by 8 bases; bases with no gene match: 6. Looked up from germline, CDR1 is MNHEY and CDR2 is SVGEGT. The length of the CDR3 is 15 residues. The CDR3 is CASRRTGGNNSPLHF. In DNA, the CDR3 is TGTGCCAGCCGACGGACAGGGGGAAATAATTCACCCCTCCACTTT.

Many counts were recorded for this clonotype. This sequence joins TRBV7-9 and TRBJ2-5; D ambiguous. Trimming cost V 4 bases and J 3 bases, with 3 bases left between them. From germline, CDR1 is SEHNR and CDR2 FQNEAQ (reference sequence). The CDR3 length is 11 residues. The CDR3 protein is CASSYEETQYF. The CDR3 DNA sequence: TGTGCCAGCAGCTACGAAGAGACCCAGTACTTC.

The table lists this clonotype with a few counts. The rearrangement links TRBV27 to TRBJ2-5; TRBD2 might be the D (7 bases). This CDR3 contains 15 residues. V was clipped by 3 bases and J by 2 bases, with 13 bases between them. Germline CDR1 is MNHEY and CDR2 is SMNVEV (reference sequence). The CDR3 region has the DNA TGTGCCAGCAGTTTGGTCGGGGGGCGGCAAGAGACCCAGTACTTC. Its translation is CASSLVGGRQETQYF.

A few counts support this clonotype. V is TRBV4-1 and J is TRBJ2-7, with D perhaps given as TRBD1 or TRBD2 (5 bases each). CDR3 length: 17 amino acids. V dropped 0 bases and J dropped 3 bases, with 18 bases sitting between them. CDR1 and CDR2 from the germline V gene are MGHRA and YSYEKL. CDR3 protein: CASSQETTSLGGYEQYF. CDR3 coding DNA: TGCGCCAGCAGCCAAGAAACAACCTCGCTTGGGGGCTACGAGCAGTACTTC.

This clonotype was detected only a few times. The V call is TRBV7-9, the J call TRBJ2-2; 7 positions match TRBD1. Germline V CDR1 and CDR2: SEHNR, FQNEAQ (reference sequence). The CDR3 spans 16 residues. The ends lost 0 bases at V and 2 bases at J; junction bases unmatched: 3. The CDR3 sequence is CASSLARDRNTGELFF. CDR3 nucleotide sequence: TGTGCCAGCAGCTTAGCCCGGGACAGAAACACCGGGGAGCTGTTTTTT.